This T cell receptor (beta chain) was sequenced for a study of T-cell reconstitution after alpha-beta-depleted transplantation in children. Library preparation (for TCRbeta) was performed with unique molecular identifiers. TCRdb re-called the PCR reads through MiXCR, storing one row per CDR3 protein. Among some 590,000 distinct CDR3 sequences listed, about 10% were seen once. Trimming stripped 4 bases from V and 2 bases from J, with 18 bases between. Germline V gives CDR1 LGHNA, CDR2 YNFKEQ. CDR3 length: 16 amino acids. Ten or more counts support this clonotype. Specimen: PBMCs from the stem cell graft donor, collected from the stem cell graft. The clonotype was recovered from a human donor who donated a stem cell graft to a child with acute myeloid leukemia. The chain is built from TRBV4-2 and TRBJ2-7; D remains unclear. CDR3 sequence: CASSLASGNSPYEQYF. CDR3 DNA: TGTGCCAGCAGCCTAGCCTCAGGCAACTCTCCCTACGAGCAGTACTTC.